The present entry profiles one T cell receptor (beta chain) with its context. Antigen unknown. The CDR3 consists of 15 residues. Trimming shortened V by 7 bases and J by 3 bases, and 15 bases separated the two germline ends. The data belong to a study of early T cells in non-severe SARS-CoV-2 infection. About the research overall: It was bulk RNA from unsorted whole blood that was sequenced, and the chains were unpaired. Study results and caveats: In VDJdb matching, anti-spike CD8 responses were favored while private and CD4 specificities went missing.

Each cDNA molecule carried a unique molecular identifier. Using its own MiXCR run on the 5' RACE reads, TCRdb lists one record per CDR3 protein. The profile covers about 79,000 distinct CDR3 sequences, with around 14% appearing a single time and 6% taken by the ten largest. Source material: whole blood. The chain has TRBV12-3 or TRBV12-4 and TRBJ2-2, with D unresolved. The clonotype originates from an adult who was a healthcare worker with PCR-confirmed SARS-CoV-2 infection or an uninfected control (not recorded which). CDR3 protein: CASIFEHWDTGELFF. Written as DNA, the CDR3 is TGTGCCAGCATTTTCGAGCATTGGGACACCGGGGAGCTGTTTTTT.